The 14 T cell receptor beta chains presented below share a single source sample, sequenced in a study of T cell repertoires in cytomegalovirus infection (dated by TCRdb to about 2019). TCRdb lists the instrument as Illumina HiSeq 1500. The public reads were reprocessed in TCRdb via fastp at Q25 and MiXCR, keeping in-frame beta chains. Each entry is one CDR3 protein sequence, shown with its most common DNA and genes. The sample table contains 300,000 to 450,000 distinct CDR3 sequences; only one count was recorded for 15% to 20% of them. About 10% of the sample is in the top ten clones. Sequenced material: PBMCs. The receptors come from a human donor in good health (CMV status not recorded). Some clones in this sample may be carry-over from other donors' samples.

This clonotype was counted ten times or more. The V gene is TRBV6-1, the J gene TRBJ1-3, with 7 bases identical to TRBD1. The germline V gene encodes CDR1 MNHNS and CDR2 SASEGT. The CDR3 contains 17 residues. Unmatched junction bases numbered 7, after V lost 2 bases and J lost 0 bases. CDR3 DNA: TGTGCCAGCAGTGAACGGGACAGCGAGTTCTCTGGAAACACCATATATTTT. Protein: CASSERDSEFSGNTIYF.

V is TRBV9 and J is TRBJ2-5; D is tentatively TRBD1 or TRBD2 (6 bases each). V lost 3 bases to trimming and J lost 6 bases, with 15 bases between them. CDR1 SGDLS and CDR2 YYNGEE come from the germline V gene. This CDR3 is built from 14 residues. CDR3 in amino acids: CASSEGGLRKTQYF. CDR3 nucleotide sequence: TGTGCCAGCAGCGAAGGGGGGTTGCGGAAGACCCAGTACTTC.

This clonotype showed up many times. The chain couples TRBV7-6 to TRBJ2-5, with 8 bases that match TRBD2. The CDR3 totals 18 residues. Germline V CDR1 and CDR2: SGHVS, FNYEAQ. J gave up 0 bases and V 1 base, and 10 bases lay outside the gene matches. Here the CDR3 reads CASSLDRRRGGYQETQYF. The CDR3 region has the DNA TGTGCCAGCAGCTTAGATAGGCGGCGCGGGGGGTACCAAGAGACCCAGTACTTC.

This clonotype was seen only a few times. The rearrangement joins TRBV11-2 to TRBJ2-1; D gene ambiguous. This CDR3 contains 12 residues. The germline gives CDR1 SGHAT, CDR2 FQNNGV. Trimming took 5 bases from V and 6 from J, leaving 8 bases between them. CDR3 nucleotide sequence: TGTGCCAGCAGCACGGACGCCAATGAGCAGTTCTTC. Translating it yields CASSTDANEQFF.

About this clonotype itself: One junction end disagrees with the germline gene, perhaps due to a read error. This sequence joins TRBV6-6 and TRBJ1-1; D is unclear. The V gene's germline CDR1 is MNHNY and CDR2 SVGAGI (reference sequence). This CDR3 comprises 16 residues. This CDR3 reads CARSRTRAQMNTEAFF. CDR3 DNA: TGTGCCCGCAGCAGAACGCGCGCTCAGATGAACACTGAAGCTTTCTTT.

The genes are TRBV7-8 and TRBJ2-2; no clear D gene. Germline loops: CDR1 SGHVS, CDR2 FQNEAQ. The CDR3 spans 13 residues. Trimming shortened V by 7 bases and J by 5 bases, and 11 bases separated the two germline ends. The CDR3 DNA reads as TGTGCCAGCACCAAGTCTGGTACCGGGGAGCTGTTTTTT. Protein: CASTKSGTGELFF.

The CDR3 DNA reads as TGTGCCAGCAGCCTCTCTGAGTACGAGCAGTACTTC. Translated: CASSLSEYEQYF. The V and J genes are TRBV3-1 and TRBJ2-7; D is undetermined. The CDR3 spans 12 residues. V shed 4 bases and J shed 4 bases, with 8 bases lying between them. Germline assignment: CDR1 LGHDT and CDR2 YNNKEL (reference sequence).

This clonotype has at least ten counts. This rearrangement joins TRBV7-9 to TRBJ1-2; D possibly corresponds to TRBD1 (6 bases). CDR3 length: 13 amino acids. The V gene's germline CDR1 is SEHNR and CDR2 FQNEAQ (reference sequence). V was clipped by 8 bases and J by 8 bases, with 18 bases between them. CDR3: CASPSQGTVGYTF. Written as DNA, the CDR3 is TGTGCCAGCCCGTCCCAGGGGACTGTCGGCTACACCTTC.

The rearrangement joins TRBV7-2 to TRBJ1-4, with a weak D call TRBD1 (6 bases). This CDR3 comprises 14 residues. V was clipped by 8 bases and J by 4 bases, with 14 bases between them. Germline lookup yields CDR1 SGHTA and CDR2 FQGNSA. CDR3 in DNA: TGTGCCAGCCAGGACAGCCGGCTTAATGAAAAACTGTTTTTT. Translation gives CASQDSRLNEKLFF.

A few counts support this clonotype. The genes are TRBV29-1 and TRBJ2-7; 7 bases match TRBD1. The CDR3 sequence is 13 residues long. In germline, CDR1 is SQVTM, CDR2 ANQGSEA. V shed 7 bases and J 3 bases; nucleotides not matched to a gene: 9. The CDR3 DNA reads as TGCAGCGATAAAACCGGGACAGTCTACGAGCAGTACTTC. Protein sequence: CSDKTGTVYEQYF.

This clonotype was seen a handful of times. The rearrangement uses TRBV5-1 and TRBJ2-5; 9 bases are shared with TRBD2. Germline CDR1 and CDR2: SGHRS and YFSETQ. The J segment lost 3 bases and the V segment lost 6 bases, leaving 3 bases of the junction unmatched. This CDR3 spans 13 amino acids. CDR3 in DNA: TGCGCCAGCAAGGCGGGGGGGGAAGAGACCCAGTACTTC. Its protein product is CASKAGGEETQYF.

This rearrangement joins TRBV30 to TRBJ1-3; no clear D. V was pared by 0 bases and J by 1 base, with 7 bases between. CDR1 GTSNPN and CDR2 SVGIG come from the germline V gene (reference sequence). CDR3 length: 14 residues. This CDR3 is CAWSVLGSGNTIYF. CDR3 nucleotides: TGTGCCTGGAGTGTACTGGGATCTGGAAACACCATATATTTT.

The V gene is TRBV10-3, the J gene TRBJ2-7; TRBD1 is a possible D gene (6 bases). The CDR3 consists of 13 residues. The V end lost 6 bases, the J end lost 4 bases, and 13 bases lay between the germline ends. Looked up from germline, CDR1 is ENHRY and CDR2 is SYGVKD. The CDR3 bases are TGTGCCATCAGCGACCGACAGGAATACGAGCAGTACTTC. This codes for CAISDRQEYEQYF.

The genes are TRBV5-4 and TRBJ1-1; D ambiguous. V was shortened by 4 bases and J by 0 bases, with 7 bases between the two germline ends. This CDR3 spans 13 amino acids. Germline V CDR1 and CDR2: SGHNT, YYREEE (reference sequence). The CDR3 coding sequence is TGTGCCAGCAGCCTACCTATGAACACTGAAGCTTTCTTT. Its translation: CASSLPMNTEAFF.